The TCR beta chain described here comes from a study of beta chain features in type 1 diabetes. Trimming took 6 bases from V and 2 from J, leaving 12 bases between them. The CDR3 runs 14 residues. Germline CDR1 reads ENHRY; CDR2 reads SYGVKD. With regard to this clone: Its target is unknown.

CD4+ cells of the naive, central memory, regulatory and stem cell-like memory types were sorted via CD45RO/CCR7/CD25/CD127/CD95/CD27. Study-wide results and caveats: For patients, the naive, central memory and Treg TCRB repertoires appeared more alike than for healthy donors. Shortening of TCRB CDR3s, moderate but significant, appeared in all four CD4+ subsets of Type 1 diabetes patients.

The study reverse transcribed the entire isolated RNA, so it sequenced expressed TCRB transcripts. Sequencing was performed with immunoSEQ multiplex PCR; in TCRdb, only in-frame clones are kept and a portion is missing. The sample shows some 180,000 clones, about 13% of them seen only once. Material for sequencing was central memory CD4+ T cells from blood. The chain is built from TRBV10-3 and TRBJ2-3, with D perhaps matching TRBD2 (6 bases). The clonotype comes from a woman younger than 30 in good health. The CDR3 sequence: CAISLAKNTDTQYF. CDR3 DNA sequence: TGTGCCATCAGCCTAGCGAAGAACACAGATACGCAGTATTTT.